The clone carrying this TCR beta chain was picked up one time. Its matching antigen is unknown. Profiling relied on immunoSEQ multiplex PCR, and the TCRdb table lists in-frame clones only, not all of them. This table holds tens of thousands of clones, more than 60% found once. The sample comes from a study of radiation and T cells in renal cell carcinoma. Study as a whole: Nephrectomy followed 15 Gy stereotactic body radiation by 4 weeks.

Time point meaning: baseline pretreatment blood. Noted treatment: 15 Gy SBRT to primary tumor, nephrectomy 4 weeks later. The patient's renal cell carcinoma had clear cell pathology. Whole-study findings and limits: In blood, top tumor clones expanded by 2 weeks, shrinking by 4.

This specimen consisted of blood, obtained from a patient whose treatment included radiotherapy and nephrectomy. The sequence was obtained from a man aged 55 to 70 with renal cell carcinoma.

This CDR3 reads CASSESTGSFYNSPLHF. The CDR3 DNA is TGTGCCAGCTCCGAATCGACAGGGAGCTTCTATAATTCACCCCTCCACTTT. V and J are TRBV18 and TRBJ1-6, with TRBD1 matching over 7 bases. Germline V gene sequence: CDR1 KGHSH, CDR2 LQKENI. This CDR3 region has 17 residues. V shed 6 bases and J 3 bases; nucleotides not matched to a gene: 11.